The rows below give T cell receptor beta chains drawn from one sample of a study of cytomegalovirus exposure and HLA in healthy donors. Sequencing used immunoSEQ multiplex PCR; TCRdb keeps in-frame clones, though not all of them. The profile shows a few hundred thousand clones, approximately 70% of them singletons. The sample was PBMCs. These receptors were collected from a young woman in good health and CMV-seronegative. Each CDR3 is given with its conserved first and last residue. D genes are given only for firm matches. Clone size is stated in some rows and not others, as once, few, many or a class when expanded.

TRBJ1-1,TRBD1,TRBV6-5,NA,CASSLGQGGTEAFF,TGTGCCAGCAGTTTGGGACAGGGGGGCACTGAAGCTTTCTTT
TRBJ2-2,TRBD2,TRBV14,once,CASSPWAGANTGELFF,TGTGCCAGCAGCCCCTGGGCGGGGGCGAACACCGGGGAGCTGTTTTTT
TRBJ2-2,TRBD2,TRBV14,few,CASSRGLAGGLTGELFF,TGTGCCAGCAGCCGCGGTCTAGCGGGGGGGTTGACCGGGGAGCTGTTTTTT
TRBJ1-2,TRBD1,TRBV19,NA,CASNGRGHGANYGYTF,TGTGCCAGTAATGGCAGGGGGCATGGGGCTAACTATGGCTACACCTTC
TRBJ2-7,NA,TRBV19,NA,CASSIAYNGGFNEQYF,TGTGCCAGTAGTATAGCCTACAATGGAGGGTTCAACGAGCAGTACTTC
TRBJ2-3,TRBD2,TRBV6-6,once,CASSTRGGALYF,TGTGCCAGCAGTACTCGCGGGGGGGCCTTGTATTTT
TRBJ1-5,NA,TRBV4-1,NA,CASSQDTLGLGGNQPQHF,TGCGCCAGCAGCCAAGATACCCTCGGTCTCGGGGGCAATCAGCCCCAGCATTTT
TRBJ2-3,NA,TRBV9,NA,CASSVDLGDTQYF,TGTGCCAGCAGCGTAGACCTAGGAGATACGCAGTATTTT
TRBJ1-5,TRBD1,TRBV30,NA,CAWSTRQGGVPQHF,TGTGCCTGGAGTACAAGACAGGGGGGCGTACCCCAGCATTTT
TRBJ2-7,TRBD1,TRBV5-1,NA,CASSPGQGAYEQYF,TGCGCCAGCAGCCCCGGACAGGGGGCCTACGAGCAGTACTTC
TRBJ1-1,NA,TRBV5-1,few,CASSSLGRVNTEAFF,TGTGCCAGCAGCTCACTAGGTCGGGTGAACACTGAAGCTTTCTTT
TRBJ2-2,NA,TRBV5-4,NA,CASSAGATGELFF,TGTGCCAGCAGTGCGGGGGCAACCGGGGAGCTGTTTTTT
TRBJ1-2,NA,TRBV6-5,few,CASMGRSRYTF,TGTGCCAGCATGGGGAGGTCCCGCTACACCTTC
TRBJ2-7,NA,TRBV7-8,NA,CASSPQSRAGYEQYF,TGTGCCAGCAGCCCACAATCGCGGGCAGGTTACGAGCAGTACTTC
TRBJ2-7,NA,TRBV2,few,CASSEASYEQYF,TGTGCCAGCAGTGAAGCGAGCTACGAGCAGTACTTC
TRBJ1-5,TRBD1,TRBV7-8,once,CASSLQGDGGPPQHF,TGTGCCAGCAGCTTACAGGGGGACGGTGGTCCGCCCCAGCATTTT
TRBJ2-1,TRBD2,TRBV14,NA,CASSQEGLAVYNEQFF,TGTGCCAGCAGCCAAGAGGGACTAGCGGTTTACAATGAGCAGTTCTTC
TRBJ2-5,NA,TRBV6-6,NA,CASSYLNPIQETQYF,TGTGCCAGCAGTTACCTTAACCCTATCCAAGAGACCCAGTACTTC
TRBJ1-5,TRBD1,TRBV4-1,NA,CASSQLGTAKRGNQPQHF,TGCGCCAGCAGCCAGCTCGGGACAGCAAAACGGGGCAATCAGCCCCAGCATTTT
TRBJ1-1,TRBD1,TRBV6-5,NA,CASSLNRGTEAFF,TGTGCCAGCAGTCTAAACAGGGGCACTGAAGCTTTCTTT
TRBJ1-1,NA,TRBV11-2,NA,CASSFAPRAVGTEAFF,TGTGCCAGCAGCTTTGCGCCCAGGGCGGTGGGGACTGAAGCTTTCTTT
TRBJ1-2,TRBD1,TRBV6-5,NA,CASSYYPGQGTYTF,TGTGCCAGCAGTTACTATCCGGGACAGGGCACCTACACCTTC
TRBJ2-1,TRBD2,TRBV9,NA,CASSVEAGESLGNEQFF,TGTGCCAGCAGCGTAGAAGCGGGAGAATCTTTAGGCAATGAGCAGTTCTTC
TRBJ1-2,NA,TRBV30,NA,CAWSPRTKAHGYTF,TGTGCCTGGAGCCCCCGGACAAAGGCTCATGGCTACACCTTC
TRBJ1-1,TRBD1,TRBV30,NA,CAWSSDRDTEAFF,TGTGCCTGGAGTTCGGACAGGGACACTGAAGCTTTCTTT
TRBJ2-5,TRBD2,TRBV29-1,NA,CSVGGLAWETQYF,TGCAGCGTTGGGGGACTAGCATGGGAGACCCAGTACTTC
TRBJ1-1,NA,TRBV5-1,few,CASSLAMAPAEAFF,TGCGCCAGCAGCTTGGCCATGGCACCCGCTGAAGCTTTCTTT
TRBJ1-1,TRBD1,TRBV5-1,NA,CASSLGDRGFMNTEAFF,TGCGCCAGCAGCTTGGGGGACAGGGGATTTATGAACACTGAAGCTTTCTTT
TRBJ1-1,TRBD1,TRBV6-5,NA,CASLQGARDTEAFF,TGTGCCAGCTTACAGGGGGCGAGGGACACTGAAGCTTTCTTT
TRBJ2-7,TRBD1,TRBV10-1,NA,CASSARQGSEQYF,TGCGCCAGCAGTGCCAGACAGGGGTCCGAGCAGTACTTC
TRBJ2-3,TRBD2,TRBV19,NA,CASSTGGTSADTQYF,TGTGCCAGTAGTACGGGGGGGACTAGCGCAGATACGCAGTATTTT
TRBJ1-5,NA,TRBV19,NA,CASLPTSNSNQPQHF,TGTGCCAGCCTCCCGACAAGTAATAGCAATCAGCCCCAGCATTTT
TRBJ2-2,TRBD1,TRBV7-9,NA,CASETRQGRTGELFF,TGTGCCAGCGAAACACGACAGGGCCGCACCGGGGAGCTGTTTTTT
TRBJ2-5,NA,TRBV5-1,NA,CASSLSRETQYF,TGCGCCAGCAGCTTGTCGAGGGAGACCCAGTACTTC
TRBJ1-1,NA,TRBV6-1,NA,CASSRGKAFF,TGTGCCAGCTCAAGGGGTAAAGCTTTCTTT
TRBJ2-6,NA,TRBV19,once,CASRADGLGANVLTF,TGTGCCAGCAGGGCTGACGGGCTTGGGGCCAACGTCCTGACTTTC
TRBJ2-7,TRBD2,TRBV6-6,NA,CASSYPRAGETYEQYF,TGTGCCAGCAGTTACCCTCGGGCGGGAGAGACTTACGAGCAGTACTTC
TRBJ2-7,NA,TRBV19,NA,CASSALGNSYEQYF,TGTGCCAGTAGTGCTCTAGGAAACTCCTACGAGCAGTACTTC
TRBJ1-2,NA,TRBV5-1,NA,CASSWGTGREGYTF,TGCGCCAGCAGCTGGGGAACAGGGCGTGAGGGCTACACCTTC
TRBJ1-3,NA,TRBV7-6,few,CASSLRDGGNTIYF,TGTGCCAGCAGCTTGCGGGACGGCGGAAACACCATATATTTT
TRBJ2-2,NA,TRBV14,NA,CASSQDYGTYTGELFF,TGTGCCAGCAGCCAAGATTACGGGACATACACCGGGGAGCTGTTTTTT
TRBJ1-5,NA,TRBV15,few,CATSREEGRRFLHQPQHF,TGTGCCACCAGCAGAGAGGAGGGGAGAAGGTTTTTACATCAGCCCCAGCATTTT
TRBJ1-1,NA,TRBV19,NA,CASSTWSRGNTEAFF,TGTGCCAGTAGTACATGGTCTCGGGGGAACACTGAAGCTTTCTTT
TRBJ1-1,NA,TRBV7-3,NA,CASSSLRGTEAFF,TGTGCCAGCAGCTCCTTACGGGGCACTGAAGCTTTCTTT
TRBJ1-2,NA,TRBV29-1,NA,CSVVIRTDYGYTF,TGCAGCGTTGTTATCAGGACAGACTATGGCTACACCTTC